The 11 T cell receptor beta chains below were found in one sample sequenced in a study of shared clonotypes between healthy human individuals. The assay was immunoSEQ multiplex PCR, and TCRdb's table has in-frame clones only and misses some. There are roughly 2.6 million clones in the sample; roughly 92% occur only once, and over 0.12% lies in the top ten. Specimen: naive CD4+ T cells sorted from blood. Stated subset: CD45RA+ positively selected. The source of these receptors is a man in his late teens or twenties in good health.

V and J are TRBV27 and TRBJ2-7; 7 positions agree with TRBD1. V was pared by 2 bases and J by 0 bases, with 4 bases of the junction left unmatched. The CDR3 has 15 amino acids. Germline CDR1 is MNHEY and CDR2 is SMNVEV (reference sequence). The CDR3 bases are TGTGCCAGCAGTTTAGCCGGGACAGCCTCCTACGAGCAGTACTTC. Residues: CASSLAGTASYEQYF.

This clone was seen once. This chain links TRBV5-5 with TRBJ2-3, with TRBD2 matching over 7 bases. The germline V gene has CDR1 SGHKS and CDR2 YYEKEE (reference sequence). This CDR3 has 14 amino acids. The V segment lost 4 bases and the J segment 5 bases; nucleotides outside the gene matches: 7. CDR3 bases: TGTGCCAGCAGCCCGGGAGGATCAGGAGATACGCAGTATTTT. This gives the protein CASSPGGSGDTQYF.

The V gene is TRBV19, the J gene TRBJ2-2, with D possibly matching TRBD1 (6 bases). V lost 5 bases and J 6 bases, leaving 13 bases between the germline ends. Per germline, CDR1 LNHDA and CDR2 SQIVND (reference sequence). This CDR3 is 14 amino acids long. Here the CDR3 DNA reads TGTGCCAGTAGTCCCGGGACATACGCCGGGGAGCTGTTTTTT. Amino acid sequence: CASSPGTYAGELFF.

This clone was seen just once. The gene calls are TRBV20-1 and TRBJ2-3; D ambiguous. The CDR3 totals 10 residues. Germline V gene sequence: CDR1 DFQATT, CDR2 SNEGSKA (reference sequence). Trimming removed 0 bases from V and 11 bases from J, with 6 bases in between. The CDR3 region is CSARDLRQYF. DNA for the CDR3: TGCAGTGCTAGAGATTTGCGGCAGTATTTT.

This rearrangement joins TRBV25-1 to TRBJ1-5; 9 bases are a match to TRBD1. The CDR3 covers 15 residues. The J segment lost 6 bases and the V segment lost 4 bases, leaving 7 bases of the junction unmatched. Germline loops: CDR1 MGHDK, CDR2 SYGVNS. CDR3 protein: CASSGNRGLGQPQHF. The CDR3 coding sequence is TGTGCCAGCAGTGGAAACAGGGGGCTGGGTCAGCCCCAGCATTTT.

This clone is a singleton in its sample. J is TRBJ2-2 and V is TRBV7-6; D gene uncertain. CDR1 is SGHVS, CDR2 FNYEAQ, per germline. V was shortened by 6 bases and J by 2 bases, with 4 bases between the two germline ends. The CDR3 is 12 amino acids. The CDR3 sequence: CASSSNTGELFF. CDR3 DNA sequence: TGTGCCAGCAGTTCAAACACCGGGGAGCTGTTTTTT.

The chain links TRBV10-3 to TRBJ1-1, with D perhaps TRBD1 (6 bases). Germline CDR1 ENHRY, CDR2 SYGVKD. The ends were cut back, 2 bases at V and 7 bases at J, with 11 bases in the middle. The CDR3 is 13 amino acids. The CDR3 is CAISEPTGGEAFF. CDR3 sequence (DNA): TGTGCCATCAGTGAGCCGACAGGCGGTGAAGCTTTCTTT.

The chain couples TRBV6-5 to TRBJ1-3; D is undetermined. In germline, CDR1 is MNHEY, CDR2 SVGAGI. Trimming pared 6 bases from V and 0 bases from J, leaving 9 bases between. This CDR3 is 14 amino acids long. This chain's CDR3 is CASRQSLSGNTIYF. Here the CDR3 DNA reads TGTGCCAGCAGGCAGAGCCTCTCTGGAAACACCATATATTTT.

About this clone itself: This same CDR3 is encoded by further DNA sequences in the sample. This chain connects TRBV27 to TRBJ1-2; the match to TRBD1 covers 7 bases. Germline V gene data show CDR1 as MNHEY and CDR2 as SMNVEV (reference sequence). The CDR3 covers 12 residues. The ends lost 4 bases at V and 7 bases at J; junction bases unmatched: 3. The CDR3 spells CASSSGGGGYTF. CDR3 nucleotide sequence: TGTGCCAGCAGTTCAGGGGGTGGTGGCTACACCTTC.

This clone was observed a single time. The CDR3 reads CASSQSLGVRSYNEQFF. CDR3 coding DNA: TGTGCCAGCAGCCAATCTCTGGGGGTCAGATCCTACAATGAGCAGTTCTTC. The V gene is TRBV7-9, the J gene TRBJ2-1, with D perhaps TRBD1 or TRBD2 (5 bases each). V lost 5 bases and J lost 1, with 18 bases in between. Germline CDR1 SEHNR, CDR2 FQNEAQ (reference sequence). The CDR3 consists of 17 residues.

The V call is TRBV5-6, the J call TRBJ1-2; TRBD1 matches at 8 bases. The germline V gene has CDR1 SGHDT and CDR2 YYEEEE. The trim removed 1 base at V and 2 bases at J, leaving 4 bases unmatched. The CDR3 extends over 15 amino acids. CDR3 residues: CASSLLAGGNYGYTF. The CDR3 DNA follows: TGTGCCAGCAGCTTGTTGGCAGGGGGCAACTATGGCTACACCTTC.